The 24 T cell receptor beta chains in this list originate from one sample, sequenced in a study of shared clonotypes between healthy human individuals (dated by TCRdb to 2018 to 2021). Library construction relied on the immunoSEQ multiplex PCR assay. In its TCRdb copy, this immuneACCESS table keeps in-frame sequences only and misses some clones. Where compared with another copy, unresolved V genes explain less than half of these, and the others have no known cause. The sample yields 1 million to 1.3 million clones; 78% were counted once. Around 0.61% of the sample lies in the top ten. The sequencing sample was made of memory CD4+ T cells from PBMCs. In the paper's terms, the cell subset or site label means: CD45RA-negative fraction. These receptors were collected from a man aged 18 to 30 in good health. Some clones in this sample may be carry-over from other donors' samples.

V usage is TRBV28 and J usage is TRBJ1-5; D gene ambiguous. Per germline, CDR1 MDHEN and CDR2 SYDVKM. V was cut by 4 bases and J by 3 bases, with 16 bases left in between. CDR3 length: 16 amino acids. CDR3 region: CASSSLAPPYNQPQHF. The CDR3 DNA is TGTGCCAGCAGTTCCCTGGCCCCCCCTTACAATCAGCCCCAGCATTTT.

The V gene is TRBV18, the J gene TRBJ2-5, with a tentative D call TRBD1 (6 bases). The V and J ends lost 1 base and 4 bases respectively, with 13 bases between them. The CDR3 consists of 15 residues. CDR1 and CDR2 from the germline V gene are KGHSH and LQKENI. In DNA form, the CDR3 reads TGTGCCAGCTCACCACTGGGGGCGTTAGGAGAGACCCAGTACTTC. Amino acids: CASSPLGALGETQYF. Variable domain in full (rest from reference TRBV18 and TRBJ2-5): NAGVMQNPRHLVRRRGQEARLRCSPMKGHSHVYWYRQLPEEGLKFMVYLQKENIIDESGMPKERFSAEFPKEGPSILRIQQVVRGDSAAYFCASSPLGALGETQYFGPGTRLLVL.

This chain uses TRBV19 with TRBJ2-2; D assignment may be TRBD1 or TRBD2 (7 bases each). V dropped 7 bases and J dropped 0 bases, with 21 bases sitting between them. Germline lookup yields CDR1 LNHDA and CDR2 SQIVND (reference sequence). The CDR3 loop spans 18 amino acids. CDR3 amino acids: CASKKGALAGSNTGELFF. The DNA of the CDR3 is TGTGCCAGTAAAAAGGGGGCGTTAGCGGGTTCGAACACCGGGGAGCTGTTTTTT. The full variable domain, in which reference TRBV19 and TRBJ2-2 provide the parts outside the CDR3, is DGGITQSPKYLFRKEGQNVTLSCEQNLNHDAMYWYRQDPGQGLRLIYYSQIVNDFQKGDIAEGYSVSREKKESFPLTVTSAQKNPTAFYLCASKKGALAGSNTGELFFGEGSRLTVL.

This sequence joins TRBV6-5 and TRBJ2-7; D is ambiguous. Germline CDR1 MNHEY, CDR2 SVGAGI. CDR3 size: 15 residues. With 8 bases removed from V and 0 bases from J, the gap between germline ends came to 17 bases. For the CDR3, the DNA is TGTGCCAGCTCCTCGGCGGTGGCGGCCTCCTACGAGCAGTACTTC. It specifies CASSSAVAASYEQYF.

The V gene is TRBV28, the J gene TRBJ2-7; 10 bases map to TRBD1. CDR3 length: 15 residues. CDR1 MDHEN and CDR2 SYDVKM come from the germline V gene. Trimming at V came to 3 bases and at J to 5 bases, leaving 7 bases not matched to a gene. The CDR3 sequence: CASSFGTGVRDEQYF. For the CDR3, the DNA is TGTGCCAGCAGTTTCGGGACAGGGGTTAGGGACGAGCAGTACTTC.

In this sample, this clone turned up a few times. This rearrangement joins TRBV14 to TRBJ1-1; the D gene is possibly TRBD1 (6 bases). Between the trimmed V and J ends, which lost 2 bases and 5 bases, there was a span of 15 bases. This CDR3 has 15 residues. Per the germline V gene, CDR1 is SGHDN and CDR2 is FVKESK. Written as DNA, the CDR3 is TGTGCCAGCAGCCAATGGGGCGGGGGCCGGACTGAAGCTTTCTTT. Amino acid sequence: CASSQWGGGRTEAFF.

The chain combines TRBV6-1 with TRBJ2-7; 10 bases are shared with TRBD1. With V trimmed by 5 bases and J by 1 base, 8 bases remained unmatched. This CDR3 has 16 amino acids. Per germline, CDR1 MNHNS and CDR2 SASEGT. The CDR3 is CASSQGTGAFSYEQYF. CDR3 coding DNA: TGTGCCAGCAGTCAAGGGACAGGGGCGTTTTCCTACGAGCAGTACTTC.

This clone has only a few counts. CDR3: CASSLVVFTDTQYF. The DNA of the CDR3 is TGTGCCAGCAGCTTGGTCGTTTTCACAGATACGCAGTATTTT. V and J are TRBV5-6 and TRBJ2-3; D not certain. The CDR3 consists of 14 residues. Germline V gene lookup returns CDR1 SGHDT and CDR2 YYEEEE. V dropped 0 bases and J dropped 2 bases, with 7 bases sitting between them.

The CDR3 is CASRGGLNTGELFF. The CDR3, as DNA: TGTGCCAGTAGGGGAGGACTGAACACCGGGGAGCTGTTTTTT. V is TRBV19 and J is TRBJ2-2; perhaps TRBD2 as D (6 bases). Germline CDR1 reads LNHDA; CDR2 reads SQIVND (reference sequence). Between the trimmed V and J ends, which lost 6 bases and 1 base, there was a span of 9 bases. The CDR3 is made up of 14 amino acids.

The J gene is TRBJ2-7, the V gene TRBV9; TRBD2 aligns across 7 bases. J was trimmed by 0 bases and V by 0 bases; bases with no gene match: 6. Looked up from germline, CDR1 is SGDLS and CDR2 is YYNGEE. CDR3 size: 16 residues. CDR3 region: CASSVEEAGPSYEQYF. The CDR3 nucleotides are TGTGCCAGCAGCGTAGAGGAAGCGGGACCCTCCTACGAGCAGTACTTC.

This sequence joins TRBV30 and TRBJ1-4; no clear D. The CDR3 loop spans 14 amino acids. The V and J ends lost 5 bases and 5 bases respectively, with 15 bases between them. CDR1 and CDR2 from the germline V gene are GTSNPN and SVGIG (reference sequence). The CDR3 loop is CAWALGGRNEKLFF. The DNA for the CDR3 is TGTGCCTGGGCCCTAGGAGGACGGAATGAAAAACTGTTTTTT.

This chain links TRBV29-1 with TRBJ2-7, with D perhaps TRBD2 (6 bases). Per germline, CDR1 SQVTM and CDR2 ANQGSEA. Deletions cut 6 bases from V and 5 bases from J, with 14 bases between. The CDR3 length is 12 residues. CDR3: CSVTSGGDEQYF. Here the CDR3 DNA reads TGCAGCGTCACATCCGGGGGTGACGAGCAGTACTTC.

This sequence joins TRBV9 and TRBJ2-5, with D possibly matching TRBD1 (5 bases). This CDR3 region has 14 residues. The germline CDR1 and CDR2 sequences are SGDLS and YYNGEE. The germline V and J ends were trimmed by 0 bases and 3 bases, with 9 bases remaining between them. CDR3 sequence: CASSVGAGKETQYF. The CDR3 DNA reads as TGTGCCAGCAGCGTAGGGGCAGGGAAAGAGACCCAGTACTTC.

The CDR3 loop reads CASSLFRGQPQHF. The CDR3 DNA reads TGTGCCAGCAGTTTATTCAGGGGTCAGCCCCAGCATTTT. This chain links TRBV27 with TRBJ1-5, with D perhaps matching TRBD1 (6 bases). The CDR3 has 13 amino acids. Germline lookup yields CDR1 MNHEY and CDR2 SMNVEV (reference sequence). V was shortened by 1 base and J by 6 bases, with 7 bases between the two germline ends.

V and J are TRBV21-1 and TRBJ1-5; whether TRBD1, the table's D call, matches the DNA was not checked. TRBV21-1 is a known pseudogene. The CDR3 length is 17 residues. CDR3 residues: CASSKYMPDRPSQPQHF. The CDR3 DNA is TGTGCCAGCAGCAAATATATGCCCGACAGGCCGAGTCAGCCCCAGCATTTT.

As concerns this clone: The sample contains more than one DNA sequence encoding this CDR3. J is TRBJ2-1 and V is TRBV9; 10 nucleotides agree with TRBD2. The CDR3 is made up of 15 amino acids. Germline V lookup: CDR1 SGDLS, CDR2 YYNGEE. V lost 2 bases and J lost 4; bases outside the gene matches: 3. The CDR3 loop reads CASSVSSGSYNEQFF. Here the CDR3 DNA reads TGTGCCAGCAGCGTTTCTAGCGGGAGTTACAATGAGCAGTTCTTC.

This sequence joins TRBV28 and TRBJ2-5; 8 bases align to TRBD1. The CDR3 is 16 amino acids. V shed 5 bases, J shed 4 bases, and the junction held 12 bases outside the gene matches. Germline CDR1 MDHEN, CDR2 SYDVKM. The DNA of the CDR3 is TGTGCCAGCAGTACACCCGGGACAGGAGGACGAGAGACCCAGTACTTC. This gives the protein CASSTPGTGGRETQYF.

The V and J genes are TRBV10-3 and TRBJ2-7; D unclear. This CDR3 region has 12 residues. Deletions cut 6 bases from V and 7 bases from J, with 13 bases between. In germline, CDR1 is ENHRY, CDR2 SYGVKD. This CDR3 reads CAISDLSKEQYF. CDR3 in DNA: TGTGCCATCAGCGACCTCTCCAAGGAGCAGTACTTC.

This chain connects TRBV5-5 to TRBJ2-5; D gene unclear. This CDR3 spans 14 amino acids. Trimming shortened V by 4 bases and J by 1 base, and 11 bases separated the two germline ends. The germline V gene has CDR1 SGHKS and CDR2 YYEKEE (reference sequence). The CDR3 coding sequence is TGTGCCAGCAGCGTGTTCCCCTCCCAAGAGACCCAGTACTTC. Its protein product is CASSVFPSQETQYF.

Points on this clone: Just one base apart from a much larger clone, this may be a read error. This chain connects TRBV7-9 to TRBJ2-1; 12 bases are a match to TRBD2. V trimming: 5 bases; J trimming: 4 bases; junction bases outside the gene matches: 3. There are 15 residues in the CDR3. CDR1 and CDR2 from the germline V gene are SEHNR and FQNEAQ (reference sequence). The CDR3: CASSPGLAGYNEQFF. For the CDR3, the DNA is TGTGCCAGCAGCCCAGGACTAGCGGGATACAATGAGCAGTTCTTC.

This clone came up once. V is TRBV5-5 and J is TRBJ1-5; perhaps TRBD1 as D (6 bases). The CDR3 length is 15 residues. V lost 2 bases, J lost 6 bases, and 15 bases lay in between. Per germline, CDR1 SGHKS and CDR2 YYEKEE (reference sequence). The CDR3: CASSFIGGAPQPQHF. The CDR3 region has the DNA TGTGCCAGCAGCTTTATCGGGGGCGCGCCTCAGCCCCAGCATTTT.

The chain recombines TRBV30 with TRBJ2-2; D is unclear. Germline lookup yields CDR1 GTSNPN and CDR2 SVGIG (reference sequence). V lost 5 bases and J 8 bases, leaving 9 bases between the germline ends. This CDR3 comprises 11 residues. CDR3 sequence reads: CAWEMGGELFF. CDR3 in DNA: TGTGCCTGGGAGATGGGGGGGGAGCTGTTTTTT.

A word on this clone: Other DNA sequences within the sample encode an identical CDR3. The chain employs TRBV5-1 and TRBJ2-1; 9 bases line up with TRBD2. The CDR3 has 14 amino acids. V was clipped by 4 bases and J by 3 bases; unmatched bases: 2. Germline V gene lookup returns CDR1 SGHRS and CDR2 YFSETQ. The CDR3 loop is CASSGAGGYNEQFF. As DNA, the CDR3 is TGCGCCAGCAGCGGAGCGGGAGGCTACAATGAGCAGTTCTTC.

There are a few counts of this clone. The chain uses TRBV28 and TRBJ1-1; no definite D call. Germline CDR1 reads MDHEN; CDR2 reads SYDVKM. The CDR3 extends over 13 amino acids. V was cut by 8 bases and J by 8 bases, with 18 bases left in between. Here the CDR3 DNA reads TGTGCCAGCCTTCCCCCGGGGAGCAGGGAAGCTTTCTTT. This gives the protein CASLPPGSREAFF. Full variable domain (rest looked up from reference TRBV28 and TRBJ1-1): DVKVTQSSRYLVKRTGEKVFLECVQDMDHENMFWYRQDPGLGLRLIYFSYDVKMKEKGDIPEGYSVSREKKERFSLILESASTNQTSMYLCASLPPGSREAFFGQGTRLTVV.